One sample yielded the 22 T cell receptor beta chains listed below, sequenced in a study of shared clonotypes between healthy human individuals. Sequenced by immunoSEQ multiplex PCR; TCRdb stores in-frame clones only, minus some. The sample lists about 590,000 clones, roughly 95% occurring once. CD45RO negativity and positive selection for CCR7 defined naive CD8 cells, a population that excluded terminally differentiated effector memory CD45RA+ cells. The sequencing input was naive CD8+ T cells sorted from blood. The origin of the receptors is a woman aged 25 to 45 in good health.

J is TRBJ2-1 and V is TRBV6-5; D unclear. Germline V gene data show CDR1 as MNHEY and CDR2 as SVGAGI. V lost 6 bases and J lost 2, with 8 bases in between. CDR3 size: 13 residues. The CDR3 DNA follows: TGTGCCAGCAGGAGCTTAGCCTACAATGAGCAGTTCTTC. This encodes CASRSLAYNEQFF.

The chain combines TRBV13 with TRBJ1-1, with D uncertain. The V gene lost 5 bases and the J gene lost 8 bases, with 15 bases spanning the gap. The CDR3 runs to 13 residues. Germline CDR1 reads PRHDT; CDR2 reads FYEKMQ (reference sequence). This CDR3 reads CASSPPGRGEAFF. CDR3 in DNA: TGTGCCAGCAGCCCTCCGGGCCGCGGAGAAGCTTTCTTT.

V gene TRBV7-9 combines with J gene TRBJ2-1, with 15 bases lining up with TRBD2. V was clipped by 5 bases and J by 0 bases; unmatched bases: 5. CDR1 is SEHNR, CDR2 FQNEAQ, per germline (reference sequence). The CDR3 has 18 amino acids. The CDR3 DNA sequence: TGTGCCAGCAGCCCCGGGACTAGCGGGAGGAGCTCCTACAATGAGCAGTTCTTC. It yields the protein CASSPGTSGRSSYNEQFF.

This clone was recorded only once. This chain joins TRBV27 and TRBJ1-1; 8 bases line up with TRBD1. Germline V CDR1 and CDR2: MNHEY, SMNVEV (reference sequence). The trim removed 5 bases at V and 5 bases at J, leaving 7 bases unmatched. The CDR3 consists of 14 residues. This CDR3 reads CASSIRTGRTEAFF. The CDR3 coding sequence is TGTGCCAGCAGTATTCGGACAGGGAGGACTGAAGCTTTCTTT.

The chain has TRBV27 and TRBJ1-1, with a weak D call TRBD1 (5 bases). The CDR3 is 18 amino acids. Germline V gives CDR1 MNHEY, CDR2 SMNVEV (reference sequence). The V and J ends lost 3 bases and 1 base respectively, with 21 bases between them. CDR3 sequence (DNA): TGTGCCAGCAGTTTGGGTGCAGGGTACCCCCCGAAGAACACTGAAGCTTTCTTT. The encoded protein is CASSLGAGYPPKNTEAFF.

A word on this clone: The sample has other DNA sequences that encode this CDR3 too. The chain recombines TRBV27 with TRBJ2-1, with D hard to call. The germline V and J ends were trimmed by 5 bases and 4 bases, with 3 bases remaining between them. The CDR3 contains 11 residues. The V gene's germline CDR1 is MNHEY and CDR2 SMNVEV (reference sequence). In DNA, the CDR3 is TGTGCCAGCAGTCGATACAATGAGCAGTTCTTC. As protein: CASSRYNEQFF.

The sample holds one count of this clone. The rearrangement links TRBV6-4 to TRBJ1-5; D gene ambiguous. The V gene's germline CDR1 is MRHNA and CDR2 SNTAGT. Trimming took 5 bases from V and 5 from J, leaving 13 bases between them. The CDR3 loop spans 14 amino acids. CDR3 protein: CASSPDRIYQPQHF. In DNA, the CDR3 is TGTGCCAGCAGTCCGGACCGGATATATCAGCCCCAGCATTTT.

The J gene is TRBJ1-1, the V gene TRBV27, with no clear D. CDR3 length: 12 amino acids. The germline CDR1 and CDR2 sequences are MNHEY and SMNVEV (reference sequence). The ends were cut back, 3 bases at V and 6 bases at J, with 8 bases in the middle. CDR3 amino acids: CASSFSGAEAFF. CDR3 coding DNA: TGTGCCAGCAGTTTTTCTGGAGCTGAAGCTTTCTTT.

The chain carries TRBV29-1 and TRBJ2-5; 13 bases are shared with TRBD2. Germline assignment: CDR1 SQVTM and CDR2 ANQGSEA. The V and J ends lost 6 bases and 5 bases, in that order; junction bases with no gene match: 12. This CDR3 has 16 residues. The CDR3 is CSVRGLAGDEWETQYF. DNA of the CDR3: TGCAGCGTCCGCGGACTAGCGGGGGATGAATGGGAGACCCAGTACTTC.

The chain carries TRBV27 and TRBJ2-1; unclear D gene. CDR3 length: 13 residues. In germline, CDR1 is MNHEY, CDR2 SMNVEV (reference sequence). The V end lost 6 bases, the J end lost 6 bases, and 12 bases lay between the germline ends. This CDR3 is CASSPPELNEQFF. In nucleotides, the CDR3 is TGTGCCAGCAGCCCCCCCGAGCTCAATGAGCAGTTCTTC.

The V call is TRBV7-9, the J call TRBJ2-7; D not certain. Germline CDR1 SEHNR, CDR2 FQNEAQ (reference sequence). This CDR3 contains 13 residues. Trimming took 5 bases from V and 6 from J, leaving 14 bases between them. The CDR3 loop is CASSRVDAVEQYF. In DNA form, the CDR3 reads TGTGCCAGCAGCAGAGTGGACGCGGTCGAGCAGTACTTC.

This sequence joins TRBV4-1 and TRBJ1-5; D gene ambiguous. V lost 5 bases and J lost 2, with 4 bases in between. The CDR3 is made up of 12 amino acids. Looked up from germline, CDR1 is MGHRA and CDR2 is YSYEKL. CDR3 sequence (DNA): TGCGCCAGCAGCGTAGGCAATCAGCCCCAGCATTTT. Its translation: CASSVGNQPQHF.

This clone was detected only once. V and J are TRBV19 and TRBJ1-1; 10 positions agree with TRBD1. V dropped 3 bases and J dropped 5; count of bases not matched to a gene: 3. The CDR3 covers 14 residues. Germline V gives CDR1 LNHDA, CDR2 SQIVND (reference sequence). CDR3 sequence: CASSIWDRGTEAFF. The CDR3 bases are TGTGCCAGTAGTATTTGGGACAGGGGAACTGAAGCTTTCTTT. Full variable domain (remainder filled in from reference TRBV19 and TRBJ1-1): DGGITQSPKYLFRKEGQNVTLSCEQNLNHDAMYWYRQDPGQGLRLIYYSQIVNDFQKGDIAEGYSVSREKKESFPLTVTSAQKNPTAFYLCASSIWDRGTEAFFGQGTRLTVV.

The chain carries TRBV7-2 and TRBJ2-1; D possibly corresponds to TRBD2 (5 bases). Germline V CDR1 and CDR2: SGHTA, FQGNSA. The CDR3 is 17 amino acids. Trimming pared 1 base from V and 7 bases from J, leaving 20 bases between. Here the CDR3 DNA reads TGTGCCAGCAGCTTAGGGATAGATTTAGCGACTATTAATGAGCAGTTCTTC. Amino acids: CASSLGIDLATINEQFF.

In nucleotides, the CDR3 is TGTGCCACCTTAACGGGTATGAACACTGAAGCTTTCTTT. It yields the protein CATLTGMNTEAFF. V and J are TRBV6-5 and TRBJ1-1, with unresolved D. The V gene's germline CDR1 is MNHEY and CDR2 SVGAGI. V lost 10 bases, J lost 0 bases, and 12 bases lay in between. The CDR3 loop spans 13 amino acids.

The chain couples TRBV4-1 to TRBJ1-5; 12 bases agree with TRBD1. This CDR3 has 19 residues. Germline V CDR1 and CDR2: MGHRA, YSYEKL. J lost 0 bases, V lost 2 bases, and 8 bases had no gene match. The CDR3 DNA follows: TGCGCCAGCAGCCAAAGCGGGACAGGGGGCACATATAGCAATCAGCCCCAGCATTTT. The encoded protein is CASSQSGTGGTYSNQPQHF.

The V gene is TRBV27, the J gene TRBJ2-3; possibly TRBD1 for D (6 bases). In germline, CDR1 is MNHEY, CDR2 SMNVEV (reference sequence). CDR3 length equals 15 residues. The V end lost 5 bases, the J end lost 3 bases, and 15 bases lay between the germline ends. CDR3 bases: TGTGCCAGCAGTCCAACAGGGACCACTACAGATACGCAGTATTTT. Residues: CASSPTGTTTDTQYF.

J is TRBJ2-1 and V is TRBV13; D gene uncertain. This CDR3 contains 12 residues. The germline V gene has CDR1 PRHDT and CDR2 FYEKMQ (reference sequence). V dropped 5 bases and J dropped 14 bases, with 16 bases sitting between them. The CDR3 protein is CASSIYKDQEFF. The CDR3 DNA reads TGTGCCAGCAGCATATACAAAGATCAAGAGTTCTTC.

The chain uses TRBV14 and TRBJ2-5, with TRBD2 identical over 11 bases. Germline CDR1 is SGHDN and CDR2 is FVKESK. Trimming at V came to 0 bases and at J to 5 bases, leaving 11 bases not matched to a gene. CDR3 length equals 18 residues. The CDR3 is CASSQDGTVLAGEETQYF. CDR3 DNA: TGTGCCAGCAGCCAAGACGGGACAGTACTAGCGGGAGAGGAGACCCAGTACTTC.

V is TRBV11-2 and J is TRBJ2-1, with D hard to call. The germline V and J ends were trimmed by 5 bases and 8 bases, with 13 bases remaining between them. Germline loops: CDR1 SGHAT, CDR2 FQNNGV. This CDR3 has 13 amino acids. The CDR3: CASSGNTQDEQFF. The CDR3 nucleotides read TGTGCCAGCAGCGGAAATACCCAGGATGAGCAGTTCTTC.

The rearrangement uses TRBV5-4 and TRBJ2-3; D is tentatively TRBD1 or TRBD2 (6 bases each). Germline lookup yields CDR1 SGHNT and CDR2 YYREEE (reference sequence). CDR3 length: 13 amino acids. Trimming stripped 5 bases from V and 8 bases from J, with 15 bases between. In nucleotides, the CDR3 is TGTGCCAGCAGACCGGGGGCCCAAACTACGCAGTATTTT. Its protein product is CASRPGAQTTQYF.

The V and J genes are TRBV13 and TRBJ2-7; D is ambiguous. Germline CDR1 PRHDT, CDR2 FYEKMQ (reference sequence). The germline V and J ends were trimmed by 2 bases and 4 bases, with 9 bases remaining between them. The CDR3 covers 13 residues. The DNA of the CDR3 is TGTGCCAGCAGCTTATCCAGAAATTACGAGCAGTACTTC. This encodes CASSLSRNYEQYF. Drawing the rest from reference TRBV13 and TRBJ2-7, the complete variable domain is AAGVIQSPRHLIKEKRETATLKCYPIPRHDTVYWYQQGPGQDPQFLISFYEKMQSDKGSIPDRFSAQQFSDYHSELNMSSLELGDSALYFCASSLSRNYEQYFGPGTRLTVT.